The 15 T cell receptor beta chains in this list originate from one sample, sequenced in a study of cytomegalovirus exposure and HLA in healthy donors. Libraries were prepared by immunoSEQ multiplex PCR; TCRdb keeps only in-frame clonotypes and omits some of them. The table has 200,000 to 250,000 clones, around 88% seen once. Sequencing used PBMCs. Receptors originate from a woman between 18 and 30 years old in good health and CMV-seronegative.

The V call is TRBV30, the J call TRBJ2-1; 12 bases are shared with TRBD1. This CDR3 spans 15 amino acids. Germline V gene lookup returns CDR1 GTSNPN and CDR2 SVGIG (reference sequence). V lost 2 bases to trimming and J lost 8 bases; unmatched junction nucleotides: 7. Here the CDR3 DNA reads TGTGCCTGGAGTATCGGGGACAGGGGGCAGGATGAGCAGTTCTTC. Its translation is CAWSIGDRGQDEQFF.

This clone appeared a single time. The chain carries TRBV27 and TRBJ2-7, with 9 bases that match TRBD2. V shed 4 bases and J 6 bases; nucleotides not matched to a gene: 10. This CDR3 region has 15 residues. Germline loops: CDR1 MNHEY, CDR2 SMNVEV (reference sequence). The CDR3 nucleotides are TGTGCCAGCAGTTCCCTTATAGCGGGAGCCCGCGAGCAGTACTTC. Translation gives CASSSLIAGAREQYF.

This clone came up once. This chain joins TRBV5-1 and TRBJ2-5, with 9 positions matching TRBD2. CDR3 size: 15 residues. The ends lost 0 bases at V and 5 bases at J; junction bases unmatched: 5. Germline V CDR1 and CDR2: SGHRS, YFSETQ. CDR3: CASSLGAGGWETQYF. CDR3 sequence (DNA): TGCGCCAGCAGCTTGGGAGCGGGAGGATGGGAGACCCAGTACTTC.

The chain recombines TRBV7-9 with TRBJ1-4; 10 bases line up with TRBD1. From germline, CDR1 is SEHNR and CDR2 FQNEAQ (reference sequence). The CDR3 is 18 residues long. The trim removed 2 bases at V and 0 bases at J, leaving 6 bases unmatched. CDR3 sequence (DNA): TGTGCCAGCAGCTTACCCCACGGACAGGGGGCAACTAATGAAAAACTGTTTTTT. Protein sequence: CASSLPHGQGATNEKLFF.

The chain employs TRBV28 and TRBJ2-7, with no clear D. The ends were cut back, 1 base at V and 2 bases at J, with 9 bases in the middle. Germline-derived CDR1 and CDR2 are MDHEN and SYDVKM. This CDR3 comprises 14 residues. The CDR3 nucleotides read TGTGCCAGCAGTTTATCGTTCTACCCCTACGAGCAGTACTTC. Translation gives CASSLSFYPYEQYF.

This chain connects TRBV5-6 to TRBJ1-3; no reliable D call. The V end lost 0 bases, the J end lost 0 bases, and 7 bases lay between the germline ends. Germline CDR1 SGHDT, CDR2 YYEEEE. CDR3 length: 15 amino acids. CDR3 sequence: CASSLVGVSGNTIYF. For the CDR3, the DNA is TGTGCCAGCAGCTTGGTCGGGGTCTCTGGAAACACCATATATTTT. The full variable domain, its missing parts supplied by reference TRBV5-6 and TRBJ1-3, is DAGVTQSPTHLIKTRGQQVTLRCSPKSGHDTVSWYQQALGQGPQFIFQYYEEEERQRGNFPDRFSGHQFPNYSSELNVNALLLGDSALYLCASSLVGVSGNTIYFGEGSWLTVV.

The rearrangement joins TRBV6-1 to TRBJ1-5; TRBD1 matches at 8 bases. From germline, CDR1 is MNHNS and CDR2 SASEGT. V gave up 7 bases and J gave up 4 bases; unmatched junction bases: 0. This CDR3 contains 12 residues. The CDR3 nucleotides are TGTGCCAGCAACAGGGGGAATCAGCCCCAGCATTTT. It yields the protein CASNRGNQPQHF.

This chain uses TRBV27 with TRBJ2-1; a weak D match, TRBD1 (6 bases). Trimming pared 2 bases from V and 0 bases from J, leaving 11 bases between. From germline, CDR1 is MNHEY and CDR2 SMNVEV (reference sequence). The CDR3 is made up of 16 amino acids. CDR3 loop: CASSLAGTTSYNEQFF. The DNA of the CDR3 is TGTGCCAGCAGTTTAGCCGGGACAACCTCCTACAATGAGCAGTTCTTC.

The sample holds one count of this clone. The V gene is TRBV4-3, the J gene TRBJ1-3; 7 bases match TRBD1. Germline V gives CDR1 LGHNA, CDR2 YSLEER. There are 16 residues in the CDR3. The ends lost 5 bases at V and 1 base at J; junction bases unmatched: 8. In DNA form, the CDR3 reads TGCGCCAGCAGCTATTCCCTGACAGGGTCTGGAAACACCATATATTTT. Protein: CASSYSLTGSGNTIYF.

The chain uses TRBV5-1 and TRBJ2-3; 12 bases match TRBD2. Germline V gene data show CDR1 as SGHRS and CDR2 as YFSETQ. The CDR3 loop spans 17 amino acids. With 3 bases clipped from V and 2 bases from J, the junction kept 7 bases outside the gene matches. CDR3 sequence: CASSYEGTSGFTDTQYF. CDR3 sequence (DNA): TGCGCCAGCAGCTATGAAGGGACTAGCGGGTTCACAGATACGCAGTATTTT.

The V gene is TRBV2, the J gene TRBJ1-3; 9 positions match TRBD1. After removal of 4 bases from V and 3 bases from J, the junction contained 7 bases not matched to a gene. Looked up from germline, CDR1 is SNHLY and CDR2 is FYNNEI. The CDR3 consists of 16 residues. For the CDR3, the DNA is TGTGCCAGCAGTGCCCGCGGGACAGGGAGTGGAAACACCATATATTTT. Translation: CASSARGTGSGNTIYF.

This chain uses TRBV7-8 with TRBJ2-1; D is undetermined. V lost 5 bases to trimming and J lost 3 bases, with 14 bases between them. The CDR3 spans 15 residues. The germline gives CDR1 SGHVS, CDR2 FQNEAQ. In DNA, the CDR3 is TGTGCCAGCAGCCGATTAGAGGTAGGCTACAATGAGCAGTTCTTC. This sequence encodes CASSRLEVGYNEQFF. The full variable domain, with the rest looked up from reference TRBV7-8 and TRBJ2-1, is GAGVSQSPRYKVAKRGQDVALRCDPISGHVSLFWYQQALGQGPEFLTYFQNEAQLDKSGLPSDRFFAERPEGSVSTLKIQRTQQEDSAVYLCASSRLEVGYNEQFFGPGTRLTVL.

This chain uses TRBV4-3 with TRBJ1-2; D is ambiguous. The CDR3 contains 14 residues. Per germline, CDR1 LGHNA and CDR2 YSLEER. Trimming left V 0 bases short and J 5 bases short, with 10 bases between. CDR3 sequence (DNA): TGCGCCAGCAGCCAAGAAAGAGATCAATATGGCTACACCTTC. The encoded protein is CASSQERDQYGYTF.

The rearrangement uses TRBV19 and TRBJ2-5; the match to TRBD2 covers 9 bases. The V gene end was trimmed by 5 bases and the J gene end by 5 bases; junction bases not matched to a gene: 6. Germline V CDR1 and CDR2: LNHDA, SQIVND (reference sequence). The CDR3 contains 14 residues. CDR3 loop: CASSSIAGAETQYF. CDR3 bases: TGTGCCAGTAGTTCCATAGCGGGAGCGGAGACCCAGTACTTC. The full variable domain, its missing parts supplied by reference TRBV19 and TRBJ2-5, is DGGITQSPKYLFRKEGQNVTLSCEQNLNHDAMYWYRQDPGQGLRLIYYSQIVNDFQKGDIAEGYSVSREKKESFPLTVTSAQKNPTAFYLCASSSIAGAETQYFGPGTRLLVL.

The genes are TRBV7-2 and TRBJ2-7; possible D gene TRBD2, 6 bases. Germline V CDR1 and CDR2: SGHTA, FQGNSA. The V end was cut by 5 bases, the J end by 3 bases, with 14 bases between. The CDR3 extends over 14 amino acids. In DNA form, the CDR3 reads TGTGCCAGCAGCGGCGGGACGGTGGACTACGAGCAGTACTTC. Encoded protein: CASSGGTVDYEQYF.